This note documents a single T cell receptor (beta chain) sequence. Antigen unknown. With only one base between it and a far larger clone, this is likely a read error. The source of the sample is a study of shared clonotypes between healthy human individuals. This table comes from immunoSEQ multiplex PCR, and its TCRdb copy is limited to in-frame clones, with some not included. The sample lists about 460,000 clones, roughly 80% occurring once. Study-wide findings and caveats: The study sampled only blood, and tissue repertoires likely differ. Among donors, clonotype sharing was expected to be affected by sequencing depth.

There were no recent acute infections or vaccinations among the donors, who were healthy HIV-negative adults. This TCR was sampled from a woman aged 40 to 50 in good health. Some clones in this sample may be carry-over from other donors' samples. The sequenced material came from PBMCs.

The CDR3 protein is CASSLSQTGTTGAFF. The CDR3 coding sequence is TGTGCCAGCAGCCTTAGTCAGACAGGGACGACTGGAGCTTTCTTT. The rearrangement links TRBV11-2 to TRBJ1-1, with 7 bases fitting TRBD1. CDR3 length equals 15 residues. The germline gives CDR1 SGHAT, CDR2 FQNNGV.